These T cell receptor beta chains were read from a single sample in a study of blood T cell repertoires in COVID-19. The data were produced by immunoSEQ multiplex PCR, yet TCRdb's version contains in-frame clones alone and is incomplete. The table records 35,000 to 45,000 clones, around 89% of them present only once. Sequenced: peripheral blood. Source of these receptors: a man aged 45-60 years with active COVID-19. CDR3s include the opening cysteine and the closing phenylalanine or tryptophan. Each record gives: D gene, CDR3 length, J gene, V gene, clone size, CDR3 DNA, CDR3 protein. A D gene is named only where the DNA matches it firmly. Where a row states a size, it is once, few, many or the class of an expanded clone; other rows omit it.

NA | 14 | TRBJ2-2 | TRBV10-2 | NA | TGCGCCAGCAGAGAACGGGTTAACACCGGGGAGCTGTTTTTT | CASRERVNTGELFF
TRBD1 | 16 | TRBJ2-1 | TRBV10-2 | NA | TGCGCCAGCAGCGCTGGGGGACAGGCGGGGTACAATGAGCAGTTCTTC | CASSAGGQAGYNEQFF
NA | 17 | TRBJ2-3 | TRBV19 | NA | TGTGCCAGTAGTGGGGTGAAGGGGGTCCCCTCCACAGATACGCAGTATTTT | CASSGVKGVPSTDTQYF
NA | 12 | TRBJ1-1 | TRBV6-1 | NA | TGTGCCAGCAGTGAAAGGGAGGCTGGGGCTTTCTTT | CASSEREAGAFF
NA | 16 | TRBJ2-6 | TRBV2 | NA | TGTGCCAGCAGGCTGCTTCGGGGCTCTGGGGCCAACGTCCTGACTTTC | CASRLLRGSGANVLTF
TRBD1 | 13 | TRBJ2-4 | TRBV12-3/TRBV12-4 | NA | TGTGCCAGCAGTCCTGGACAGGGAGGCTTTCAGTACTTC | CASSPGQGGFQYF
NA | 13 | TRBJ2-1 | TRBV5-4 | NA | TGTGCCAGCAGGTCGGACAGTTACAATGAGCAGTTCTTC | CASRSDSYNEQFF
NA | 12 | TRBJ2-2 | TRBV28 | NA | TGTGCCAGCAACACAAACACCGGGGAGCTGTTTTTT | CASNTNTGELFF
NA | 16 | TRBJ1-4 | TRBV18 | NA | TGTGCCAGCTCACCAACTACAGGGTGGAGTAATGAAAAACTGTTTTTT | CASSPTTGWSNEKLFF
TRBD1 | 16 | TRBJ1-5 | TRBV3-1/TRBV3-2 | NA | TGTGCCAGCAGCCAAGGGACAGGGTCTAGCAATCAGCCCCAGCATTTT | CASSQGTGSSNQPQHF
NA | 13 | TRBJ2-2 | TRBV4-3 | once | TGCGCCAGCAGCCGGGACAATACCGGGGAGCTGTTTTTT | CASSRDNTGELFF
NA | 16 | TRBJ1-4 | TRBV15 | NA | TGTGCCACCAGCAAATATCGAGGGCCCCACGACGAAAAACTGTTTTTT | CATSKYRGPHDEKLFF
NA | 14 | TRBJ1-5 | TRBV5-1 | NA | TGCGCCAGCAGCTTTGGCCAGGGTAATCAGCCCCAGCATTTT | CASSFGQGNQPQHF
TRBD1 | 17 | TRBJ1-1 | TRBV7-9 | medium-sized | TGTGCCAGCAGCACGTACAGGGGGCGTTCGCGGAACACTGAAGCTTTCTTT | CASSTYRGRSRNTEAFF
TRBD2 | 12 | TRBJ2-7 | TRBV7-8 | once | TGTGCCAGCAGCCGGACTAGCGGGGGATTGGACTTC | CASSRTSGGLDF
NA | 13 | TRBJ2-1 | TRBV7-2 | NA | TGTGCCAGCAGCTTCAGGGAGGACAATGAGCAGTTCTTC | CASSFREDNEQFF
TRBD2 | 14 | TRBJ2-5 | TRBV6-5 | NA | TGTGCCAGCAGTCCTGACCGGGGGGGGGAGACCCAGTACTTC | CASSPDRGGETQYF
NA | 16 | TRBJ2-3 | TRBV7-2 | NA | TGTGCCAGCAGCCTCGTCGCGGGGGCCTACACAGATACGCAGTATTTT | CASSLVAGAYTDTQYF
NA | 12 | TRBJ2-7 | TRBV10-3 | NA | TGTGCCGGTGGCGGCAACTCCTACGAGCAGTACTTC | CAGGGNSYEQYF
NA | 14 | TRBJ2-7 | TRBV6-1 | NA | TGTGCCAGCAGTGAAGACAGGATTCTCTACGAGCAGTACTTC | CASSEDRILYEQYF
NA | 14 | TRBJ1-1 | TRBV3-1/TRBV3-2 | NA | TGTGCCAGCAGCCAAGGAGGGAGAAGGACTGAAGCTTTCTTT | CASSQGGRRTEAFF
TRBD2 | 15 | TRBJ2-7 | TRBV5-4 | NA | TGTGCCAGCAGCTTGCCGCGGGGGGCCGCCTACGAGCAGTACTTC | CASSLPRGAAYEQYF
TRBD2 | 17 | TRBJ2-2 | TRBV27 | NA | TGTGCCAGCAGCCTCGCCGGGGGGGGCATCTTCACCGGGGAGCTGTTTTTT | CASSLAGGGIFTGELFF
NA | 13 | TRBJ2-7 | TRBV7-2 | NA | TGTGCCAGCAGCAACAGGGGAGCGGGTGAGCAGTACTTC | CASSNRGAGEQYF
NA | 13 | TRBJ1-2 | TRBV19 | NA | TGTGCCAGTGGGACACTGGGGAACTATGGCTACACCTTC | CASGTLGNYGYTF
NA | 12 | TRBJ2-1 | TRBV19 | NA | TGTGCCAGTAGACAGTGGTCCAATGAGCAGTTCTTC | CASRQWSNEQFF
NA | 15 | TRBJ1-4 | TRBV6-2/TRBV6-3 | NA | TGTGCCAGCAGTTACAGGCCGAGCGTATTTGAAAAACTGTTTTTT | CASSYRPSVFEKLFF
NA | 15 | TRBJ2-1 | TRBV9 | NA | TGTGCCAGCAGCGCAGGACACAATAACCCGAATGAGCAGTTCTTC | CASSAGHNNPNEQFF
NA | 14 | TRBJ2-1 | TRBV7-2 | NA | TGTGCCAGCAGCCCCGGCAGAACTAGCAATGAGCAGTTCTTC | CASSPGRTSNEQFF
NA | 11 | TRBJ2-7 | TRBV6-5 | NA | TGTGCCAGCAGTTACAGGGGGGAGCAGTACTTC | CASSYRGEQYF
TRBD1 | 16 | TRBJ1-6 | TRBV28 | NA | TGTGCCACCCTTGATTCCGGAGGGGGCAATAATTCACCCCTCCACTTT | CATLDSGGGNNSPLHF
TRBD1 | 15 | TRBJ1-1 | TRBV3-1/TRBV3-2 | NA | TGTGCCAGCAGTAGACAGGGTGCTACGAACACTGAAGCTTTCTTT | CASSRQGATNTEAFF
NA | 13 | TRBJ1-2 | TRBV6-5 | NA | TGTGCCAGCAGATCCGGGAACTACTATGGCTACACCTTC | CASRSGNYYGYTF
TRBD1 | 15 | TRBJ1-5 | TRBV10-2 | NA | TGCGCCAGCAGTGAGAACAGGGGGTCAGGGCAGCCCCAGCATTTT | CASSENRGSGQPQHF
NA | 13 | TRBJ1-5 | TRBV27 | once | TGTGCCAGCAGTAGTGCGGGGAATCAGCCCCAGCATTTT | CASSSAGNQPQHF
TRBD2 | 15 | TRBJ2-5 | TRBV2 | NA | TGTGCCAGCAGGTCAAAGCGGGGGGGCTCAGAGACCCAGTACTTC | CASRSKRGGSETQYF
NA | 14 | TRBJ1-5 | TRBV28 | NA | TGTGCCAGCAGCCAGGACAGATTCCATCAGCCCCAGCATTTT | CASSQDRFHQPQHF
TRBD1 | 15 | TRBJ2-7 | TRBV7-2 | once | TGTGCCAGCAGCCGGGACAGTGTTAGCTCCTACGAGCAGTACTTC | CASSRDSVSSYEQYF
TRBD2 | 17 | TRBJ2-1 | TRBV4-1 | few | TGCGCCAGCAGCATCCGGACTAGCGGGGGCACCTACAATGAGCAGTTCTTC | CASSIRTSGGTYNEQFF